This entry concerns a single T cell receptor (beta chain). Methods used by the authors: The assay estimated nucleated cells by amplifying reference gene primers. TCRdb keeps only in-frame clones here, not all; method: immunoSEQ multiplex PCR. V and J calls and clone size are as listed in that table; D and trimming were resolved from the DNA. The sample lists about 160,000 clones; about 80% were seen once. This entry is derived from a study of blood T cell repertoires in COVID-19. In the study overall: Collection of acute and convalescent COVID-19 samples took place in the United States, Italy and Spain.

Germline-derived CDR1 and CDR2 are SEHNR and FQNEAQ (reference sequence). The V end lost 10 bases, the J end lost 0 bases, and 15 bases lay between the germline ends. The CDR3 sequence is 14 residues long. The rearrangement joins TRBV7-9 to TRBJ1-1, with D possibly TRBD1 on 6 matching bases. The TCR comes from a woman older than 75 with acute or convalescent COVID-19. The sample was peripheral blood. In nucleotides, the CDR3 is TGTGCCACCGCTAAGGACAGTATGAACACTGAAGCTTTCTTT. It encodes CATAKDSMNTEAFF. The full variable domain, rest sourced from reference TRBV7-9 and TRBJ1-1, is DTGVSQNPRHKITKRGQNVTFRCDPISEHNRLYWYRQTLGQGPEFLTYFQNEAQLEKSRLLSDRFSAERPKGSFSTLEIQRTEQGDSAMYLCATAKDSMNTEAFFGQGTRLTVV.